One TCR beta chain is described in this entry. Its target antigen remains unknown. No clone much larger than this one lies a single base away; base qualities are absent. These data belong to a study of T-cell memory formation after mild COVID-19 (dated by TCRdb to the early 2020s). Background for the entire study: Most TCR sequence clusters were specific to one of the two donors. Longitudinal TCRalpha and TCRbeta repertoire sequencing tracked T-cell clones expanding and contracting after mild COVID-19 in a couple of donors. The cohort was made up of two young adult volunteers, one female and one male, who were previously healthy. What the study reported, not specific to this receptor: Balanced CD4/CD8 phenotypes were observed for clones contracting from day 15 to 85, whereas a bias towards CD4+ was observed for a second wave of clones expanding from day 15 to 37. Some responding clones were found in pre-infection memory, which suggests that pre-existing cross-reactive memory T cells took part in the SARS-CoV-2 response. Contracting CD4+ clones appeared mostly in the CM and EM memory subsets, whereas CD8+ clones were enriched in EMRA. SARS-CoV-2 specificity of the second-wave clones peaking on day 37 was not confirmed. The study covered only two mild cases, and larger cohorts including severe cases with pre-infection samples were considered necessary.

PBMCs were isolated by Ficoll-Paque density gradient centrifugation. At the junction V is shortened by 4 bases and J by 5 bases; bases outside the gene matches: 7. The CDR3 covers 15 residues, taking in both the cysteine and the phenylalanine. Solely the CDR3 DNA is kept, with 45 bases framed from the first base. CDR1 and CDR2, per the germline V gene (reference sequence), are SEHNR and FQNEAQ. Sequencing was performed on an Illumina NovaSeq 6000. cDNA libraries for TCRalpha and TCRbeta were prepared by 5'RACE using constant-segment primers, with sample barcodes and unique molecular identifiers added. RNA was extracted from every sample with Trizol reagent. Amplification of the libraries took two PCR steps, and the second step added a second sample barcode plus Illumina TruSeq adapters. Sequencing of the libraries was done on an Illumina NovaSeq, producing 2 x 150 bp paired-end reads. The study's processing was this. Reads were demultiplexed and collapsed into UMI-guided consensus sequences with migec v1.2.7. Using mixcr v2.1.11, the UMI consensuses were aligned to TRA and TRB V and J templates and assembled into clonotypes. Expanded or contracted clonotypes were those called significant by both edgeR and NoisET, with noise models trained on biological replicates. edgeR calls used a false discovery rate-adjusted p below 0.01 and a log2 fold-change threshold of 1. As an exploratory analysis of dynamics, max-normalized trajectories of the 1000 most abundant clonotypes were examined with PCA combined with hierarchical clustering. Separately sequenced CD4+ and CD8+ repertoires were used to assign a CD4 or CD8 phenotype to each responding clone. TCRdb handled the public reads itself, with Q25 trimming in fastp and clone calling in MiXCR, and kept productive beta chains. Rows matching on CDR3 protein sequence are summarized as one entry with the most common DNA and genes. The V and J calls follow TCRdb's processing rather than the paper's. The sample profile shows just under 150,000 distinct CDR3 sequences; 15% to 20% of them were found once. The ten largest make up about 2.1% of the sample.

The TCR comes from an adult woman who had mild COVID-19 (a few samples of this study predate the infection). The sample titles of this study are shuffled in the database, so cell type and time point are left out; the donor was told from shared clones. The chain is encoded by TRBV7-9 joined to TRBJ2-3; 9 junctional bases match TRBD2. Material: PBMCs or a T cell subset sorted from them (not recorded which). Read as DNA, the sequence is TGTGCCAGCAGCTCCCCTAGCGGGGTGGTAGATACGCAGTATTTT. Its amino acids are CASSSPSGVVDTQYF.